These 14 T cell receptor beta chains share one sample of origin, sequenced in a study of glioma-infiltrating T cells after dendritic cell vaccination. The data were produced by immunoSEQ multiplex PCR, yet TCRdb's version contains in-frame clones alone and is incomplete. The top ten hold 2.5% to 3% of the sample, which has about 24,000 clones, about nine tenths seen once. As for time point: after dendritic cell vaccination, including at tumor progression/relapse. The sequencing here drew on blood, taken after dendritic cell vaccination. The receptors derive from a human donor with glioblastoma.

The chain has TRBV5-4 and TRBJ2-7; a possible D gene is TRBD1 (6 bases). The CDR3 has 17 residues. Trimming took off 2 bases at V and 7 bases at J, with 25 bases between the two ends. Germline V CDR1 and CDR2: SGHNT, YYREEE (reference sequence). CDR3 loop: CASSFGTGSAQGGEQYF. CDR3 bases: TGTGCCAGCAGCTTCGGAACAGGGAGTGCCCAGGGTGGGGAGCAGTACTTC. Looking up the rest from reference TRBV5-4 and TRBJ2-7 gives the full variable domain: ETGVTQSPTHLIKTRGQQVTLRCSSQSGHNTVSWYQQALGQGPQFIFQYYREEENGRGNFPPRFSGLQFPNYSSELNVNALELDDSALYLCASSFGTGSAQGGEQYFGPGTRLTVT.

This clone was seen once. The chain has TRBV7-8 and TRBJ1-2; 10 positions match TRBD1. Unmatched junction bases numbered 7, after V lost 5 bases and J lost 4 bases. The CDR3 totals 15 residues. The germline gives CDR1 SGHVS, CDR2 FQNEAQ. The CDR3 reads CASSKDRGRGYGYTF. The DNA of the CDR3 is TGTGCCAGCAGCAAAGACAGGGGGCGCGGCTATGGCTACACCTTC.

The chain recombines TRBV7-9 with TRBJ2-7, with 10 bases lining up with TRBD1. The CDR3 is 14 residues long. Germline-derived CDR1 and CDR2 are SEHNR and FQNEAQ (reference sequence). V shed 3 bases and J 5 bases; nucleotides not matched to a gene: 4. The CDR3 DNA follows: TGTGCCAGCAGCTTCGGGACAGGGGCCCACGAGCAGTACTTC. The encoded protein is CASSFGTGAHEQYF.

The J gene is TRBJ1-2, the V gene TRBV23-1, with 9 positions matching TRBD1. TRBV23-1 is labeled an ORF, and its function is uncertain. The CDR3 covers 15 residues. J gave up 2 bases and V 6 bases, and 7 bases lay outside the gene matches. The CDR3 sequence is CASSPGQGRNYGYTF. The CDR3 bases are TGCGCCAGCAGCCCAGGACAGGGGCGCAACTATGGCTACACCTTC.

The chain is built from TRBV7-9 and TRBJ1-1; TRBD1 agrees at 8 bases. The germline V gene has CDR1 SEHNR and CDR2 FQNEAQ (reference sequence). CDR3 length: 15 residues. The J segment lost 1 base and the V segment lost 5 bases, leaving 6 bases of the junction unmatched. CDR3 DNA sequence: TGTGCCAGCAGCCGCAGGACAGGGCAGAACACTGAAGCTTTCTTT. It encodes CASSRRTGQNTEAFF.

The CDR3 spells CASSQDKTLGGYGYTF. The CDR3 bases are TGCGCCAGCAGCCAAGATAAGACCTTAGGGGGCTATGGCTACACCTTC. The genes are TRBV4-1 and TRBJ1-2, with D possibly TRBD1 on 6 matching bases. The CDR3 sequence is 16 residues long. Germline lookup yields CDR1 MGHRA and CDR2 YSYEKL. The V and J ends lost 0 bases and 4 bases respectively, with 15 bases between them.

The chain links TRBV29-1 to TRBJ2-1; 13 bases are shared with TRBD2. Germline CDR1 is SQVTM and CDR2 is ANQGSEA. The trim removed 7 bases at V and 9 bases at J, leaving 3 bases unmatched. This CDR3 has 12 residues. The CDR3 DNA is TGCAGCGCTCGACTAGCGGGGGGTGAGCAGTTCTTC. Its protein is CSARLAGGEQFF.

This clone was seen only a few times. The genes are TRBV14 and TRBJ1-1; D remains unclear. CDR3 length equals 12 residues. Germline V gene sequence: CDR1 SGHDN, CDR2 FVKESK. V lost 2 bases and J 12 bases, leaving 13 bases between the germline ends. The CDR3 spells CASSQSTTFTFF. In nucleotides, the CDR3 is TGTGCCAGCAGCCAAAGCACCACTTTCACTTTCTTT.

The CDR3 reads CASSLNSADTQYF. The CDR3 bases are TGTGCCAGCAGCTTAAATAGCGCAGATACGCAGTATTTT. The chain is built from TRBV7-2 and TRBJ2-3, with D perhaps TRBD2 (5 bases). The germline V gene encodes CDR1 SGHTA and CDR2 FQGNSA. CDR3 size: 13 residues. V lost 2 bases to trimming and J lost 4 bases, with 7 bases between them.

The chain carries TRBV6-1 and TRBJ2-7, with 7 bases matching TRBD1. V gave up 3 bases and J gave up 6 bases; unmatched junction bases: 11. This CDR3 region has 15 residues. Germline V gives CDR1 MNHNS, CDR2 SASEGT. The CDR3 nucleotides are TGTGCCAGCAGTGAGACGTGGGACAGAGAGATCGAGCAGTACTTC. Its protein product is CASSETWDREIEQYF.

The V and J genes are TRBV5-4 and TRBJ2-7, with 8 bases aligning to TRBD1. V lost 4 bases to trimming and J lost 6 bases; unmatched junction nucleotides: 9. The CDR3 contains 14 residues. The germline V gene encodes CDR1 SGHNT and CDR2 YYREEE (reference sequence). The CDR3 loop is CASSRRTGFGEQYF. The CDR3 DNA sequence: TGTGCCAGCAGCCGTCGGACAGGGTTTGGCGAGCAGTACTTC. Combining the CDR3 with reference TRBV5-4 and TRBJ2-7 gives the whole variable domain ETGVTQSPTHLIKTRGQQVTLRCSSQSGHNTVSWYQQALGQGPQFIFQYYREEENGRGNFPPRFSGLQFPNYSSELNVNALELDDSALYLCASSRRTGFGEQYFGPGTRLTVT.

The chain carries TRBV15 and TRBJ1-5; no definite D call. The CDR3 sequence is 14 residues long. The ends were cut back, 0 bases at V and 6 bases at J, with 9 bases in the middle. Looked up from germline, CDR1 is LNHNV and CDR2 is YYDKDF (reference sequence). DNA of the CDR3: TGTGCCACCAGCAGAGAGGGCAGCCGTCAGCCCCAGCATTTT. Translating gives CATSREGSRQPQHF.

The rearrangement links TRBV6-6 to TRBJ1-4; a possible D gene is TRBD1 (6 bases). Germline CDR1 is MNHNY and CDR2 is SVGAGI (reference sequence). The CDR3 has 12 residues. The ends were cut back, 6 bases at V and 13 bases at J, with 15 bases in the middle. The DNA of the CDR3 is TGTGCCAGCAGCTCGAACAGGGAGGGACTGTTTTTT. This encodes CASSSNREGLFF.

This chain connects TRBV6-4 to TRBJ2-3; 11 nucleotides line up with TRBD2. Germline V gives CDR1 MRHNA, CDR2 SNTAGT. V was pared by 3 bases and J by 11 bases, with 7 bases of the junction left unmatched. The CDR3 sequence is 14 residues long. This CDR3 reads CASSDSGGALGQYF. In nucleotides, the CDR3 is TGTGCCAGCAGTGATAGCGGGGGGGCCCTTGGGCAGTATTTT.